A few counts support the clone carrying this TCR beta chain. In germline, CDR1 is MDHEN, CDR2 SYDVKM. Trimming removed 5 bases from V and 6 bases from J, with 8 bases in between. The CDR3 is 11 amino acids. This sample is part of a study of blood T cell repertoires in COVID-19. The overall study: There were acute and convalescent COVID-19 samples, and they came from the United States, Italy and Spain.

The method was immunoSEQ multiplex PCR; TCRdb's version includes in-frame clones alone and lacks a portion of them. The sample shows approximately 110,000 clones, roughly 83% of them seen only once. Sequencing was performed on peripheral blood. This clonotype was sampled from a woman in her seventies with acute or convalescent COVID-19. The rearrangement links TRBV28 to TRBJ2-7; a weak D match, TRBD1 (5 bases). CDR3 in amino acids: CASSPQGEQYF. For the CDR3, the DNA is TGTGCCAGCAGTCCGCAGGGCGAGCAGTACTTC.